The clone carrying this TCR beta chain has more than one count but fewer than ten. The target antigen is unknown. These data originate in a study of shared clonotypes between healthy human individuals. With 1 base removed from V and 2 bases from J, the gap between germline ends came to 8 bases. Per germline, CDR1 SGHRS and CDR2 YFSETQ. The CDR3 is 14 amino acids. Study conclusions and caveats: Some clonotypes were shared by all four sorted-subset donors, while others were not shared. The non-shared ones had lower generation probabilities than the shared ones. Researchers sampled only blood; tissue repertoires likely differ.

Donors comprised healthy HIV-negative adults lacking recent acute infections or vaccinations. Every subset's genomic DNA went evenly onto several immunoSEQ plates. Measured with immunoSEQ multiplex PCR; TCRdb has only the in-frame clones, and not every one. The sample shows hundreds of thousands of clones, 55% to 85% of them seen only once. This receptor was obtained from a woman under 40 in good health. Sample: memory CD4+ T cells sorted from blood. The subset here: CD45RA-negative fraction. This sequence joins TRBV5-1 and TRBJ2-3; D unresolved. DNA for the CDR3: TGCGCCAGCAGCTTGAATGGAGTCACAGATACGCAGTATTTT. It codes for CASSLNGVTDTQYF.